Listed here is a single T cell receptor beta chain. Its antigen is as yet unknown. TCR beta VDJ and CDR3 profiles were obtained from a genomic DNA template. TCRdb reanalysed the reads using MiXCR and keeps one entry per CDR3 protein. The table has some 200,000 distinct CDR3 sequences, 61% seen once. This CDR3 has 16 amino acids. Germline assignment: CDR1 KGHDR and CDR2 SFDVKD. V shed 4 bases, J shed 2 bases, and the junction held 7 bases outside the gene matches. This sample stems from a study of CD8+CD57+ T cells in acquired aplastic anemia. Across the whole study: Isolated CD4+ and CD8+ cells, once sorted, yielded DNA averaging roughly 3 ug. Study-level findings and limits: Patients showed no significant difference from controls in CD8+ Simpson's diversity. The study identified under 30 CD8+ CDR3 sequences shared by patients and controls.

J is TRBJ2-3 and V is TRBV24-1; 8 bases align to TRBD2. The receptor comes from a human donor in good health. Material: sorted CD4+, CD8+, or CD8+CD57+ T cells (not recorded which) from PBMCs. In nucleotides, the CDR3 is TGTGCCACCAGTGAGCCCGGGACTAGGGACACAGATACGCAGTATTTT. Protein sequence: CATSEPGTRDTDTQYF.